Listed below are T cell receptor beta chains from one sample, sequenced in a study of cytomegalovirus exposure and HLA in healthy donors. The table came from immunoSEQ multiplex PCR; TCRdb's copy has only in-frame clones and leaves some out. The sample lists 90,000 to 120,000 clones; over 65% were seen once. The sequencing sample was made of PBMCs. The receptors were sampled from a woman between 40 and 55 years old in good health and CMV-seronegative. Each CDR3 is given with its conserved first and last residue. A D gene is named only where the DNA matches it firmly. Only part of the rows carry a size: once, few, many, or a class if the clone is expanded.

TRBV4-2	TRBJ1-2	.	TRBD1	CASSPFGQGDGYTF	TGTGCCAGCAGCCCCTTTGGACAGGGAGATGGCTACACCTTC
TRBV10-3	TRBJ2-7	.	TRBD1	CAIGSTGVGYEQYF	TGTGCCATCGGAAGCACAGGGGTTGGCTACGAGCAGTACTTC
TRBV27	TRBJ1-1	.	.	CASSARGTNTEAFF	TGTGCCAGCAGCGCCAGGGGAACGAACACTGAAGCTTTCTTT
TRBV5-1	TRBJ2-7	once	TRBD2	CASSGGLARGSNEQYF	TGCGCCAGCAGCGGGGGACTAGCGCGAGGTTCTAACGAGCAGTACTTC
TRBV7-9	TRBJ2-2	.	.	CASSPAAPGELFF	TGTGCCAGCAGCCCGGCGGCTCCGGGGGAGCTGTTTTTT
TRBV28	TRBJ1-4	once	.	CASSLLGCNEKLFF	TGTGCCAGCAGTTTATTGGGCTGTAATGAAAAACTGTTTTTT
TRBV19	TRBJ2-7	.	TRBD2	CASSTGTSFLDEQYF	TGTGCCAGTAGTACGGGGACTAGCTTCTTGGACGAGCAGTACTTC
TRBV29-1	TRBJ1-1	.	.	CSVDRAAEAFF	TGCAGCGTTGACAGGGCAGCTGAAGCTTTCTTT
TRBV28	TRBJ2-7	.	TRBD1	CASSPTTGVFTYEQYF	TGTGCCAGCAGTCCAACGACAGGGGTGTTCACCTACGAGCAGTACTTC
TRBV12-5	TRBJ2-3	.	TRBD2	CASGLGTSGSMTDTQYF	TGTGCTAGTGGCCTCGGGACTAGCGGGAGCATGACAGATACGCAGTATTTT
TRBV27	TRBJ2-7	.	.	CASSSSSYEQYF	TGTGCCAGCAGTTCCAGCTCCTACGAGCAGTACTTC
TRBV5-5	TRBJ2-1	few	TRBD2	CASSFYQTSGIYNEQFF	TGTGCCAGCAGCTTCTATCAAACTAGCGGGATTTACAATGAGCAGTTCTTC
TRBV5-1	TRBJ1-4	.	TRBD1	CASGTGVAENEKLFF	TGCGCCAGCGGGACAGGGGTCGCAGAAAATGAAAAACTGTTTTTT
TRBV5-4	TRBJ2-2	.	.	CASSLWGLANTGELFF	TGTGCCAGCAGCTTGTGGGGGCTAGCGAACACCGGGGAGCTGTTTTTT
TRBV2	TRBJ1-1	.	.	CASSEGVNTEAFF	TGTGCCAGCAGCGAGGGTGTGAACACTGAAGCTTTCTTT
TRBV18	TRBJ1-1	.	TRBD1	CANRDSLNTEAFF	TGTGCCAATCGGGACAGCTTGAACACTGAAGCTTTCTTT
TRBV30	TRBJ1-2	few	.	CAWSGTANYGYTF	TGTGCCTGGAGTGGGACAGCTAACTATGGCTACACCTTC
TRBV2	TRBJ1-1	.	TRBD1	CASSGPGQEAFF	TGTGCCAGCAGTGGACCGGGACAGGAAGCTTTCTTT
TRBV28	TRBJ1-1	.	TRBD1	CASSLGGAVRGMNTEAFF	TGTGCCAGCAGTTTAGGAGGAGCAGTCAGGGGGATGAACACTGAAGCTTTCTTT
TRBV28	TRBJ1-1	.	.	CASSLWREVNTEAFF	TGTGCCAGCAGTTTATGGAGGGAGGTGAACACTGAAGCTTTCTTT
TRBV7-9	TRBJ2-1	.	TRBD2	CASSLTGGEQFF	TGTGCCAGCAGCTTAACGGGAGGTGAGCAGTTCTTC
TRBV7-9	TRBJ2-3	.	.	CASSSLKMDSGGDTQYF	TGTGCCAGCAGCTCGCTAAAAATGGACAGTGGGGGAGATACGCAGTATTTT
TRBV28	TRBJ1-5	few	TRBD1	CASSPGGFNQPQHF	TGTGCCAGCAGCCCAGGGGGCTTCAATCAGCCCCAGCATTTT
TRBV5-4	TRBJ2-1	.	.	CASSLDSYNEQFF	TGTGCCAGCAGCTTGGACAGCTACAATGAGCAGTTCTTC
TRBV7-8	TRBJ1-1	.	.	CASSLRRELMNTEAFF	TGTGCCAGCAGCTTAAGGAGGGAGCTCATGAACACTGAAGCTTTCTTT
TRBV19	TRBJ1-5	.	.	CASSIDQFKGNVGNQPQHF	TGTGCCAGTAGTATAGATCAGTTTAAGGGGAACGTGGGCAATCAGCCCCAGCATTTT
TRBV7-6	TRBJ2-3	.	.	CASSLVFDSSADTQYF	TGTGCCAGCAGCTTAGTGTTTGATAGTTCCGCAGATACGCAGTATTTT
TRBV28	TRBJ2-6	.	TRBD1	CASSSLFFRGRWGANVLTF	TGTGCCAGCAGTTCCCTATTCTTCAGGGGGCGGTGGGGGGCCAACGTCCTGACTTTC
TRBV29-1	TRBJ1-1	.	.	CSVFADMNTEAFF	TGCAGCGTTTTCGCGGATATGAACACTGAAGCTTTCTTT
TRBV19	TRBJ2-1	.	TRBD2	CASSIQLAGDEQFF	TGTGCCAGTAGTATACAACTAGCGGGCGATGAGCAGTTCTTC
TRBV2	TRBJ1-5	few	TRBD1	CASRPTGGGEPQHF	TGTGCCAGCAGGCCGACAGGGGGCGGGGAGCCCCAGCATTTT